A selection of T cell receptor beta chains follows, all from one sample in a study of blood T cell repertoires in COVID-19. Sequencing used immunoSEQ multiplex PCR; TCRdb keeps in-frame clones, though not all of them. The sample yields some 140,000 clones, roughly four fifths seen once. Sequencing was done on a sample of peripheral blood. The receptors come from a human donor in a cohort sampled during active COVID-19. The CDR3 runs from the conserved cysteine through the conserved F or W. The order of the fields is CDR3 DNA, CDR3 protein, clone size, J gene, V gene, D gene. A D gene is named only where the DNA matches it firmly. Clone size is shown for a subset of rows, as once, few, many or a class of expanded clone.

CDR3nt: TGTGCCAGCACAGCGGGGAGTACCTACGAGCAGTACTTC
CDR3aa: CASTAGSTYEQYF
abundance: .
j_gene: TRBJ2-7
v_gene: TRBV6-5
d_gene: TRBD2

CDR3nt: TGCAGCGCCCTGATCCAGGGGGCTCGGGGGGAGCAGTACTTC
CDR3aa: CSALIQGARGEQYF
abundance: .
j_gene: TRBJ2-7
v_gene: TRBV29-1
d_gene: TRBD1

CDR3nt: TGTGCCAGCAGTTTTTCTGGCAGGTTACTCTCCGGGGAGCTGTTTTTT
CDR3aa: CASSFSGRLLSGELFF
abundance: .
j_gene: TRBJ2-2
v_gene: TRBV27
d_gene: .

CDR3nt: TGCGCCAGCAGCCAGACTAGCGGGACTCAGGGAGATACGCAGTATTTT
CDR3aa: CASSQTSGTQGDTQYF
abundance: .
j_gene: TRBJ2-3
v_gene: TRBV4-1
d_gene: TRBD2

CDR3nt: TGTGCCAGCAGCAAAACTAGCGGGGGGGCCTACGAGCAGTACTTC
CDR3aa: CASSKTSGGAYEQYF
abundance: .
j_gene: TRBJ2-7
v_gene: TRBV6-5
d_gene: TRBD2

CDR3nt: TGTGCCATCAGTCCCGGGGAACTAGCGGGGGAACTGAGCTCCTACAATGAGCAGTTCTTC
CDR3aa: CAISPGELAGELSSYNEQFF
abundance: .
j_gene: TRBJ2-1
v_gene: TRBV10-3
d_gene: TRBD2

CDR3nt: TGTGCCAGCAGCGTAGGAGACAGGTTGAACACTGAAGCTTTCTTT
CDR3aa: CASSVGDRLNTEAFF
abundance: few
j_gene: TRBJ1-1
v_gene: TRBV9
d_gene: .

CDR3nt: TGTGCCAGCAGCTTGGTGGGAACAGGGGCCTATGGCTACACCTTC
CDR3aa: CASSLVGTGAYGYTF
abundance: .
j_gene: TRBJ1-2
v_gene: TRBV5-6
d_gene: TRBD1

CDR3nt: TGCGCCAGCAGCTTGAAGCGGGGGGCCCAAGAGACCCAGTACTTC
CDR3aa: CASSLKRGAQETQYF
abundance: .
j_gene: TRBJ2-5
v_gene: TRBV5-1
d_gene: TRBD2

CDR3nt: TGTGCCAGCAGCCAAGTCCCGGGGCTCGGGAGTTCTGGAAACACCATATATTTT
CDR3aa: CASSQVPGLGSSGNTIYF
abundance: .
j_gene: TRBJ1-3
v_gene: TRBV3-1/TRBV3-2
d_gene: .

CDR3nt: TGTGCCAGCAGTGGGAGCAGCGGCAATGAGCAGTTCTTC
CDR3aa: CASSGSSGNEQFF
abundance: .
j_gene: TRBJ2-1
v_gene: TRBV2
d_gene: .

CDR3nt: TGTGCCAGCAGCCAAGGGACAGAGATGTTACATAACTATGGCTACACCTTC
CDR3aa: CASSQGTEMLHNYGYTF
abundance: .
j_gene: TRBJ1-2
v_gene: TRBV3-1/TRBV3-2
d_gene: .

CDR3nt: TGTGCCAGCAGTTTATCGCCCGGGAATTCTGAAGCTTTCTTT
CDR3aa: CASSLSPGNSEAFF
abundance: .
j_gene: TRBJ1-1
v_gene: TRBV27
d_gene: .

CDR3nt: TGTGCCAGCAGTTTATCGTTCGGGGGGGAGCTGTTTTTT
CDR3aa: CASSLSFGGELFF
abundance: .
j_gene: TRBJ2-2
v_gene: TRBV27
d_gene: .

CDR3nt: TGTGCCACCCAGAAAGACAGGGGAAAGGAAAAACTGTTTTTT
CDR3aa: CATQKDRGKEKLFF
abundance: .
j_gene: TRBJ1-4
v_gene: TRBV2
d_gene: TRBD1

CDR3nt: TGTGCCAGCAGCTCGGACAGGGAGGGCTATGGCTACACCTTC
CDR3aa: CASSSDREGYGYTF
abundance: .
j_gene: TRBJ1-2
v_gene: TRBV5-4
d_gene: TRBD1

CDR3nt: TGTGCCTGGAGTTATACAGGGGGTAATGGCTACACCTTC
CDR3aa: CAWSYTGGNGYTF
abundance: .
j_gene: TRBJ1-2
v_gene: TRBV30
d_gene: TRBD1

CDR3nt: TGTGCCAGCAGCCAAGAACGTCTAGCGGGGGACAATGAGCAGTTCTTC
CDR3aa: CASSQERLAGDNEQFF
abundance: .
j_gene: TRBJ2-1
v_gene: TRBV3-1/TRBV3-2
d_gene: TRBD2

CDR3nt: TGTGCCAGCCGGTCGGGGGGCCATGAGCAGTTCTTC
CDR3aa: CASRSGGHEQFF
abundance: .
j_gene: TRBJ2-1
v_gene: TRBV6-5
d_gene: .

CDR3nt: TGTGCCTTCCGTCAACAGGGTCCTTTCTACGAGCAGTACTTC
CDR3aa: CAFRQQGPFYEQYF
abundance: few
j_gene: TRBJ2-7
v_gene: TRBV30
d_gene: .

CDR3nt: TGTGCCAGCAGCTTCGGGACTAGCGTTGGTGAGCAGTTCTTC
CDR3aa: CASSFGTSVGEQFF
abundance: .
j_gene: TRBJ2-1
v_gene: TRBV7-9
d_gene: TRBD2

CDR3nt: TGCAGTGCTAGTGAGCAGGGGGCTCAGCCCCAGCATTTT
CDR3aa: CSASEQGAQPQHF
abundance: .
j_gene: TRBJ1-5
v_gene: TRBV20-1
d_gene: TRBD1